This TCR beta chain was retrieved from a study of early T cells in non-severe SARS-CoV-2 infection. MiXCR was run by TCRdb on the 5' RACE reads, yielding one entry per CDR3 protein. Of under 85,000 distinct CDR3 sequences listed, roughly an eighth are singletons. This clonotype has more than one count but fewer than ten. CDR1 is ENHRY and CDR2 is SYGVKD in the germline V gene. The CDR3 has 16 amino acids. Trimming stripped 0 bases from V and 2 bases from J, with 13 bases between. Specimen: whole blood, collected at baseline. The receptor's source is an adult who was a healthcare worker with PCR-confirmed SARS-CoV-2 infection or an uninfected control (not recorded which). The donor label of this sample is uncertain. V gene TRBV10-3 combines with J gene TRBJ2-5; the D gene is possibly TRBD1 (6 bases). For the CDR3, the DNA is TGTGCCATCAGTGAGTCTTCGGACAGATTACAAGAGACCCAGTACTTC. This sequence encodes CAISESSDRLQETQYF.